The text below deals with one T cell receptor (beta chain). This entry comes from a study of blood T cell repertoires in COVID-19. For the study at large: COVID-19 samples, acute and convalescent, were from the United States, Italy and Spain. T cells, B-cell-depleted T cells, or PBMCs supplied cDNA or gDNA.

Profiled with immunoSEQ multiplex PCR; TCRdb holds only in-frame clones, not every one. Among 250,000 or so clones listed, approximately 90% were seen once. V was clipped by 4 bases and J by 7 bases, with 11 bases between them. The CDR3 sequence is 14 residues long. Germline V gene lookup returns CDR1 MNHEY and CDR2 SVGAGI. Sequencing input: PBMCs or T cells enriched from blood (not recorded which). This sequence was found in a woman in her 30s with acute COVID-19. This chain connects TRBV6-5 to TRBJ1-6, with a possible D match to TRBD1 (5 bases). The CDR3 protein is CASSLGVGNSPLHF. CDR3 coding DNA: TGTGCCAGCAGTTTAGGGGTAGGGAATTCACCCCTCCACTTT.